Below, 32 T cell receptor beta chains from the same sample are listed, as sequenced in a study of identical twins. In TCRdb, the 5' RACE reads were re-called with MiXCR into one record per CDR3 protein. The table includes hundreds of thousands of distinct CDR3 sequences, around 8.3% detected once. This sample also belongs to another study, concerning yellow fever vaccine responses in identical twins.

The sample was PBMCs. The source of these receptors is a woman between 18 and 30 years old in good health.

This clonotype was detected many times. The chain uses TRBV7-9 and TRBJ2-5; 7 bases agree with TRBD2. The CDR3 sequence is 15 residues long. Germline values: CDR1 SEHNR, CDR2 FQNEAQ (reference sequence). V gave up 4 bases and J gave up 2 bases; unmatched junction bases: 7. In nucleotides, the CDR3 is TGTGCCAGCAGCTCACTTCAGCGGGGTCAAGAGACCCAGTACTTC. Translation: CASSSLQRGQETQYF.

This sequence joins TRBV4-3 and TRBJ2-2, with D perhaps TRBD2 (6 bases). Deletions cut 5 bases from V and 3 bases from J, with 13 bases between. CDR3 size: 15 residues. In germline, CDR1 is LGHNA, CDR2 YSLEER. The CDR3 spells CASSLGRTHTGELFF. CDR3 in DNA: TGCGCCAGCAGCTTAGGGAGGACCCACACCGGGGAGCTGTTTTTT.

Only a few counts were recorded for this clonotype. The genes are TRBV20-1 and TRBJ2-1; D may match TRBD1 or TRBD2 (5 bases each). Trimming took off 5 bases at V and 5 bases at J, with 16 bases between the two ends. The length of the CDR3 is 14 residues. Germline values: CDR1 DFQATT, CDR2 SNEGSKA (reference sequence). The CDR3, as DNA: TGCAGTGCTGATCCGGGACCAAGCGACAATGAGCAGTTCTTC. Residues: CSADPGPSDNEQFF.

This clonotype came up a few times. The chain uses TRBV15 and TRBJ1-1; 9 bases map to TRBD1. CDR1 and CDR2 (germline): LNHNV, YYDKDF (reference sequence). The CDR3 spans 13 residues. V lost 5 bases to trimming and J lost 3 bases; unmatched junction nucleotides: 1. In DNA, the CDR3 is TGTGCCACCAGCCGGGACAGGGACACTGAAGCTTTCTTT. It is translated as CATSRDRDTEAFF. The complete variable domain, with remaining parts taken from reference TRBV15 and TRBJ1-1, reads DAMVIQNPRYQVTQFGKPVTLSCSQTLNHNVMYWYQQKSSQAPKLLFHYYDKDFNNEADTPDNFQSRRPNTSFCFLDIRSPGLGDTAMYLCATSRDRDTEAFFGQGTRLTVV.

The chain employs TRBV10-3 and TRBJ2-5; 8 bases agree with TRBD2. Germline V gene lookup returns CDR1 ENHRY and CDR2 SYGVKD. Trimming cost V 6 bases and J 4 bases; bases outside gene matches: 10. The CDR3 spans 15 residues. The CDR3 protein is CAIREERGRGETQYF. For the CDR3, the DNA is TGTGCCATCAGAGAGGAGCGGGGGCGGGGAGAGACCCAGTACTTC.

This chain uses TRBV28 with TRBJ2-7; 8 positions agree with TRBD2. The V gene's germline CDR1 is MDHEN and CDR2 SYDVKM. The CDR3 extends over 16 amino acids. Trimming removed 3 bases from V and 4 bases from J; junction bases left unmatched: 11. CDR3 sequence reads: CASSLMASGRKYEQYF. DNA for the CDR3: TGTGCCAGCAGTTTGATGGCTAGCGGGCGGAAGTACGAGCAGTACTTC. The full variable domain, rest sourced from reference TRBV28 and TRBJ2-7, is DVKVTQSSRYLVKRTGEKVFLECVQDMDHENMFWYRQDPGLGLRLIYFSYDVKMKEKGDIPEGYSVSREKKERFSLILESASTNQTSMYLCASSLMASGRKYEQYFGPGTRLTVT.

A few counts support this clonotype. This chain joins TRBV5-1 and TRBJ2-5, with D possibly being TRBD1 or TRBD2 (5 bases each). The germline gives CDR1 SGHRS, CDR2 YFSETQ. Trimming left V 0 bases short and J 2 bases short, with 17 bases between. The CDR3 has 17 amino acids. This CDR3 reads CASSLAGTPPAQETQYF. The DNA of the CDR3 is TGCGCCAGCAGCTTGGCTGGGACCCCCCCGGCACAAGAGACCCAGTACTTC.

The chain uses TRBV20-1 and TRBJ2-6; no clear D gene. V shed 4 bases and J shed 0 bases, with 10 bases lying between them. The V gene's germline CDR1 is DFQATT and CDR2 SNEGSKA (reference sequence). This CDR3 comprises 15 residues. The CDR3 spells CSATPGDSGANVLTF. CDR3 DNA sequence: TGCAGTGCTACCCCCGGAGACTCTGGGGCCAACGTCCTGACTTTC.

This clonotype was counted at least ten times. V gene TRBV3-1 combines with J gene TRBJ2-7; D unclear. The CDR3 length is 15 residues. V gave up 1 base and J gave up 7 bases, with 17 bases separating them. Germline loops: CDR1 LGHDT, CDR2 YNNKEL (reference sequence). The CDR3 bases are TGTGCCAGCAGCCAAGGTCTTTCGGGCGTAGGGGAGCAGTACTTC. This codes for CASSQGLSGVGEQYF.

This clonotype came up many times. The chain carries TRBV5-1 and TRBJ2-5; D may correspond to TRBD1 or TRBD2 (5 bases each). V lost 2 bases, J lost 4 bases, and 15 bases lay in between. CDR3 length equals 15 residues. Germline values: CDR1 SGHRS, CDR2 YFSETQ. CDR3 sequence reads: CASSLTQGGGETQYF. The CDR3 DNA sequence: TGCGCCAGCAGCTTAACTCAGGGTGGGGGAGAGACCCAGTACTTC.

The rearrangement joins TRBV29-1 to TRBJ1-5; 8 nucleotides agree with TRBD1. J was trimmed by 4 bases and V by 4 bases; bases with no gene match: 3. CDR1 is SQVTM, CDR2 ANQGSEA, per germline. This CDR3 has 13 residues. The CDR3, as DNA: TGCAGCGTTGGACAGGGGCGGAATCAGCCCCAGCATTTT. It translates to CSVGQGRNQPQHF.

Many counts were recorded for this clonotype. This rearrangement joins TRBV10-3 to TRBJ2-1; 7 nucleotides match TRBD1. The CDR3 extends over 14 amino acids. Germline assignment: CDR1 ENHRY and CDR2 SYGVKD. V shed 8 bases and J 7 bases; nucleotides not matched to a gene: 11. The CDR3 bases are TGTGCCATCGGCGACAGGGTCAATGGAAATGAGCAGTTCTTC. Translating it yields CAIGDRVNGNEQFF.

There are many counts of this clonotype. V gene TRBV6-5 combines with J gene TRBJ1-5; 7 bases agree with TRBD1. The CDR3 sequence is 15 residues long. Looked up from germline, CDR1 is MNHEY and CDR2 is SVGAGI. V lost 0 bases and J lost 4; bases outside the gene matches: 3. CDR3 residues: CASSYSGRGNQPQHF. The CDR3 nucleotides are TGTGCCAGCAGTTACTCTGGCAGGGGGAATCAGCCCCAGCATTTT.

This chain joins TRBV6-2 or TRBV6-3 and TRBJ2-1, with a weak D call TRBD2 (6 bases). The CDR3 runs to 16 residues. The V gene's germline CDR1 is MNHEY and CDR2 SVGEGT. Trimming cost V 5 bases and J 11 bases, with 25 bases left between them. CDR3 sequence: CASSPNPGLPQRQQFF. The CDR3 nucleotides are TGTGCCAGCAGTCCCAACCCGGGACTTCCCCAAAGGCAGCAGTTCTTC.

This clonotype has only a few counts. The chain carries TRBV7-9 and TRBJ2-3, with D possibly matching TRBD2 (6 bases). The CDR3 loop spans 15 amino acids. CDR1 SEHNR and CDR2 FQNEAQ come from the germline V gene (reference sequence). The ends were cut back, 0 bases at V and 2 bases at J, with 9 bases in the middle. The CDR3 region is CASSLALATTDTQYF. The DNA for the CDR3 is TGTGCCAGCAGCTTAGCCCTAGCGACCACAGATACGCAGTATTTT.

At least ten counts were recorded for this clonotype. This chain links TRBV12-3 or TRBV12-4 with TRBJ2-1, with D unresolved. The CDR3 is 12 amino acids. With 5 bases removed from V and 15 bases from J, the gap between germline ends came to 17 bases. CDR3: CASSPSGYASFF. The CDR3 nucleotides read TGTGCCAGCAGTCCCTCTGGGTACGCCTCGTTCTTC.

This clonotype turned up a few times. The J gene is TRBJ2-5, the V gene TRBV7-9, with TRBD1 identical over 9 bases. The J segment lost 4 bases and the V segment lost 3 bases, leaving 3 bases of the junction unmatched. There are 14 residues in the CDR3. Germline V gene data show CDR1 as SEHNR and CDR2 as FQNEAQ (reference sequence). The CDR3 sequence is CASSLDRGVETQYF. CDR3 coding DNA: TGTGCCAGCAGCTTGGACAGGGGCGTAGAGACCCAGTACTTC.

V and J are TRBV20-1 and TRBJ1-1; D might be TRBD1 (5 bases). The ends were cut back, 3 bases at V and 1 base at J, with 12 bases in the middle. The CDR3 extends over 14 amino acids. From germline, CDR1 is DFQATT and CDR2 SNEGSKA (reference sequence). The CDR3 region has the DNA TGCAGTGCTAGGACTGGGACGGAGAACACTGAAGCTTTCTTT. Its protein product is CSARTGTENTEAFF.

In this sample, this clonotype turned up a few times. J is TRBJ2-2 and V is TRBV6-1; 11 bases are shared with TRBD2. The CDR3 is 15 amino acids. V shed 8 bases and J 4 bases; nucleotides not matched to a gene: 6. From germline, CDR1 is MNHNS and CDR2 SASEGT. CDR3 in amino acids: CASESGTSGTGELFF. The DNA for the CDR3 is TGTGCCAGCGAATCCGGGACTAGCGGCACCGGGGAGCTGTTTTTT.

V is TRBV20-1 and J is TRBJ1-5; D gene unclear. Trimming left V 2 bases short and J 4 bases short, with 15 bases between. The CDR3 is 15 amino acids. CDR1 is DFQATT, CDR2 SNEGSKA, per germline (reference sequence). The CDR3 DNA sequence: TGCAGTGCTAGACGAGGTAGCACCTCGAATCAGCCCCAGCATTTT. Amino acid sequence: CSARRGSTSNQPQHF.

V and J are TRBV20-1 and TRBJ2-3, with D unresolved. The germline CDR1 and CDR2 sequences are DFQATT and SNEGSKA (reference sequence). There are 16 residues in the CDR3. With 3 bases removed from V and 2 bases from J, the gap between germline ends came to 18 bases. For the CDR3, the DNA is TGCAGTGCTAGTGGGATTCGAGCCCTCCTCACAGATACGCAGTATTTT. As protein: CSASGIRALLTDTQYF.

CDR3 DNA sequence: TGTGCCAGCAGTTCTCTGACTAGCGGGGACTGGACCCAGTACTTC. Protein: CASSSLTSGDWTQYF. This chain connects TRBV12-3 or TRBV12-4 to TRBJ2-5; 11 positions match TRBD2. This CDR3 has 15 residues. V trimming: 4 bases; J trimming: 7 bases; junction bases outside the gene matches: 8.

The chain couples TRBV6-5 to TRBJ2-7; 7 bases map to TRBD2. The CDR3 totals 15 residues. Germline V gives CDR1 MNHEY, CDR2 SVGAGI. Germline trimming cut 2 bases from V and 1 base from J; bases unmatched to any gene: 5. The CDR3, as DNA: TGTGCCAGCAGTTACAGGGGCGGGGGTTCCTACGAGCAGTACTTC. It specifies CASSYRGGGSYEQYF.

Only a few counts were recorded for this clonotype. V usage is TRBV7-2 and J usage is TRBJ2-5; 9 bases agree with TRBD2. Losses at the gene ends were 5 bases for V and 1 base for J; bases not matched to a gene: 5. The CDR3 has 15 amino acids. From germline, CDR1 is SGHTA and CDR2 FQGNSA. The CDR3 DNA follows: TGTGCCAGCAGCCTTAGCGGGAGAACCCAAGAGACCCAGTACTTC. Encoded protein: CASSLSGRTQETQYF.

In this sample, this clonotype turned up a few times. V and J are TRBV28 and TRBJ1-4; 9 bases are a match to TRBD1. Germline V lookup: CDR1 MDHEN, CDR2 SYDVKM. The CDR3 spans 15 residues. V dropped 0 bases and J dropped 4; count of bases not matched to a gene: 0. CDR3 sequence reads: CASSLWTGGNEKLFF. CDR3 nucleotides: TGTGCCAGCAGTTTATGGACAGGGGGTAATGAAAAACTGTTTTTT.

The rearrangement uses TRBV7-2 and TRBJ2-3, with 9 bases matching TRBD2. The CDR3 is 14 amino acids. In germline, CDR1 is SGHTA, CDR2 FQGNSA. J lost 6 bases, V lost 6 bases, and 7 bases had no gene match. CDR3 in amino acids: CASSLSGRLDTQYF. The CDR3 DNA reads as TGTGCCAGCAGTTTGAGCGGGAGGTTGGATACGCAGTATTTT.

This clonotype has just a few counts. The chain is built from TRBV6-2 or TRBV6-3 and TRBJ2-7; D unresolved. Trimming pared 9 bases from V and 3 bases from J, leaving 3 bases between. Germline V gene sequence: CDR1 MNHEY, CDR2 SVGEGT. The CDR3 is made up of 9 amino acids. In DNA, the CDR3 is TGTGCCAGGGACTACGAGCAGTACTTC. Its protein is CARDYEQYF.

The chain uses TRBV20-1 and TRBJ2-3; weak D call: TRBD2 (7 bases). CDR1 and CDR2 (germline): DFQATT, SNEGSKA (reference sequence). This CDR3 region has 15 residues. Trimming stripped 5 bases from V and 5 bases from J, with 20 bases between. The CDR3 is CSADSRGGAVDTQYF. In nucleotides, the CDR3 is TGCAGTGCTGACAGTAGAGGGGGGGCGGTAGATACGCAGTATTTT.

This clonotype showed up just a few times. V gene TRBV15 combines with J gene TRBJ1-3, with no clear D. The germline gives CDR1 LNHNV, CDR2 YYDKDF (reference sequence). V lost 5 bases to trimming and J lost 0 bases, with 11 bases between them. The CDR3 sequence is 15 residues long. CDR3 sequence reads: CATSLRPTSGNTIYF. CDR3 nucleotides: TGTGCCACCAGCTTACGTCCAACCTCTGGAAACACCATATATTTT.

Many counts were recorded for this clonotype. In DNA form, the CDR3 reads TGCAGCGTTGAAGATCGGGTCTCTGGGGCCAACGTCCTGACTTTC. Its translation is CSVEDRVSGANVLTF. The rearrangement links TRBV29-1 to TRBJ2-6; no clear D gene. This CDR3 region has 15 residues. Trimming removed 0 bases at V and 0 bases at J, with 6 bases between. From germline, CDR1 is SQVTM and CDR2 ANQGSEA.

This clonotype has at least ten counts. The chain couples TRBV12-3 or TRBV12-4 to TRBJ1-5; perhaps TRBD1 as D (6 bases). V was shortened by 3 bases and J by 7 bases, with 16 bases between the two germline ends. CDR3 length: 15 residues. The chain's CDR3 is CASSFSSGGRQPQHF. The CDR3 DNA is TGTGCCAGCAGTTTTAGTTCTGGGGGCAGACAGCCCCAGCATTTT.

This clonotype was counted ten times or more. This chain uses TRBV18 with TRBJ2-1, with 10 bases matching TRBD2. CDR3 length equals 16 residues. Germline values: CDR1 KGHSH, CDR2 LQKENI. The trim removed 1 base at V and 4 bases at J, leaving 4 bases unmatched. The CDR3 region is CASSPLAGGSYNEQFF. The CDR3 DNA sequence: TGTGCCAGCTCACCACTAGCGGGAGGATCTTACAATGAGCAGTTCTTC.